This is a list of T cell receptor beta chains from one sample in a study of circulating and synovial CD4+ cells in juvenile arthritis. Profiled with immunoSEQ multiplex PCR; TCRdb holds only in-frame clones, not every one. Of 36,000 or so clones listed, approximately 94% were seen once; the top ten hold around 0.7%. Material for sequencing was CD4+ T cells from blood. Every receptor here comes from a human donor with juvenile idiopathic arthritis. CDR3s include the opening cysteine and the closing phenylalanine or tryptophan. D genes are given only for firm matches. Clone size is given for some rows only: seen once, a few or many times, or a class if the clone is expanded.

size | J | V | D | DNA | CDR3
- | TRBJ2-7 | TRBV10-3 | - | TGTGCCATCAGTGTACGCGAAACGGAGCAGTACTTC | CAISVRETEQYF
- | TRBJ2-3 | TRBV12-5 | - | TGTGCTAGCAGTCCCCGGGAGACCGTGCCAGATACGCAGTATTTT | CASSPRETVPDTQYF
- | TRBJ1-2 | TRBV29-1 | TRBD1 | TGCAGCGTTGTTAACCCTCGGACAGGGAACTATGGCTACACCTTC | CSVVNPRTGNYGYTF
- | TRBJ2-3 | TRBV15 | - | TGTGCCACCAGCAGAGGAGCAGGGGTTAGCACAGATACGCAGTATTTT | CATSRGAGVSTDTQYF
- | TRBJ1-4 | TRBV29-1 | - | TGCAGCGTTGTGGCACAGGGAAACAATGAAAAACTGTTTTTT | CSVVAQGNNEKLFF
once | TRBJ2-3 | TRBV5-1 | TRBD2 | TGCGCCAGCAGGGTAATTCTAGCGGGCACAGATACGCAGTATTTT | CASRVILAGTDTQYF
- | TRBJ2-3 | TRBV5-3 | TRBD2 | TGTGCCAGAGAAGCGGGGGGTGGATGCACAGATACGCAGTATTTT | CAREAGGGCTDTQYF
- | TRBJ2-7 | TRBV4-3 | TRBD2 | TGCGCCAGCATGGACGAAGGCGGGGGGCCCTACGAGCAGTACTTC | CASMDEGGGPYEQYF
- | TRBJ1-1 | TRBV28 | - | TGTGCCAGCACCCTTTATACCGCGACTGTAATGAACACTGAAGCTTTCTTT | CASTLYTATVMNTEAFF
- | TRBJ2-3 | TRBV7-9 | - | TGTGCCAGCAGCTTGGCGGCAGGGGGCACAGATACGCAGTATTTT | CASSLAAGGTDTQYF
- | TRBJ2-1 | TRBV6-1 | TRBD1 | TGTGCCAGCAGTGGACAGGGTAGCTCCTACAATGAGCAGTTCTTC | CASSGQGSSYNEQFF
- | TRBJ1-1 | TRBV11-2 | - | TGTGCCACCTACCTAGACAGAGTGAACACTGAAGCTTTCTTT | CATYLDRVNTEAFF
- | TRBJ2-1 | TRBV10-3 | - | TGTGCCATCAGAGGAGGTGGAAGCAATGAGCAGTTCTTC | CAIRGGGSNEQFF
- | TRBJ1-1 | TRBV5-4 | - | TGTGCCAGCAGTCGGGGGGCCGGGATACTAAACACTGAAGCTTTCTTT | CASSRGAGILNTEAFF
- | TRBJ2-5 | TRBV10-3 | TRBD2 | TGTGCCACTGGGAGCGGGGAGTACCAAGAGACCCAGTACTTC | CATGSGEYQETQYF
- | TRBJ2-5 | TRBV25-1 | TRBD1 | TGTGCCTCCAGGGGGCGAGAGACCCAGTACTTC | CASRGRETQYF
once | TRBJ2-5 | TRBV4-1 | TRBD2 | TGCGCCAGCAGCCAAGGCGGGGGTGGGGAGACCCAGTACTTC | CASSQGGGGETQYF
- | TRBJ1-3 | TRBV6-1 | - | TGTGCCAGCAGTGAAGCGCCGGGGGACACCATATATTTT | CASSEAPGDTIYF
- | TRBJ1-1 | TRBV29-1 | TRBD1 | TGCAGCGTTTACAGGGGTGGTAACACTGAAGCTTTCTTT | CSVYRGGNTEAFF
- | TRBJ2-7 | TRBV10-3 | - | TGTGCCATGGGACATAGCAACGAGCAGTACTTC | CAMGHSNEQYF
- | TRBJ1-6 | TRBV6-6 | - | TGTGCCAGCAGCCCTTTCGGGGAATCACCCCTCCACTTT | CASSPFGESPLHF
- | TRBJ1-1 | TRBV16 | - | TGTGCCAGCAGCCATCACCAGACAGACACTGAAGCTTTCTTT | CASSHHQTDTEAFF
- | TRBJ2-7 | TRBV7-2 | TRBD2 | TGTGCCAGCAGCTTAGGGCGGGGACTAAACTACGAGCAGTACTTC | CASSLGRGLNYEQYF
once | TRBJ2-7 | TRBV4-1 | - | TGCGCCAGCAGCCAAGACCGGACAGTTTACGAGCAGTACTTC | CASSQDRTVYEQYF
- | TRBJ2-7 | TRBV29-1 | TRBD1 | TGCAGCGTGTTCGCCGGGACAGGGAGTACCTACGAGCAGTACTTC | CSVFAGTGSTYEQYF
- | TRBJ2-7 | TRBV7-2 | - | TGTGCCAGCAGCCCAGACAGTACCTACGAGCAGTACTTC | CASSPDSTYEQYF
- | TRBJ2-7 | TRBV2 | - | TGTGCCAGCAGTGTCTCGGGGGGCCCTCTGAACGAGCAGTACTTC | CASSVSGGPLNEQYF
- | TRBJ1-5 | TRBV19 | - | TGTGCCAGTAGTATAGGACAGACTCTCTATCAGCCCCAGCATTTT | CASSIGQTLYQPQHF
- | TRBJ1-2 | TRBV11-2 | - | TGTGCCAGCAGCCAGACAGTCGCTGAGAACTATGGCTACACCTTC | CASSQTVAENYGYTF
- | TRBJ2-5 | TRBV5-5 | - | TGTGCCAGCAGCTTACTGGAAGAGACCCAGTACTTC | CASSLLEETQYF
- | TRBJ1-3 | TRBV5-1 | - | TGCGCCAGCAGCTTGGACAGGGTGATTGGAAACACCATATATTTT | CASSLDRVIGNTIYF
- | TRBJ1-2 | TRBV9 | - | TGTGCCAGCAGCGACCGAGCCGCAGGGGCTGTGGGTTATGGCTACACCTTC | CASSDRAAGAVGYGYTF
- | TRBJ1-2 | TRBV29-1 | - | TGCAGCGTTGAATCGGCAGGGATGGGTGGCTACACCTTC | CSVESAGMGGYTF
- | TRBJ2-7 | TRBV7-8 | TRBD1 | TGTGCCAGCAGCCGGGACAGACTCTACGAGCAGTACTTC | CASSRDRLYEQYF
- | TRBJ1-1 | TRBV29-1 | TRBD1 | TGTAAGACTACAGGGGGGACTGAAGCTTTCTTT | CKTTGGTEAFF
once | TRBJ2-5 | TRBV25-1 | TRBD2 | TGTGCCAGCAGTGAAGGCGCGGGGGGGTCCCAAGAGACCCAGTACTTC | CASSEGAGGSQETQYF
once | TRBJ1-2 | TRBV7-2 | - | TGTGCCAGCATGGAGGGTAGCTATGGCTACACCTTC | CASMEGSYGYTF
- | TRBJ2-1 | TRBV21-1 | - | TGTGCCAGCAGCAAAGTCCTCCTTAACACCGGGATACCCAGAAGCTCCTACAATGAGCAGTTCTTC | CASSKVLLNTGIPRSSYNEQFF
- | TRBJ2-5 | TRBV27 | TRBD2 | TGTGCCAGCAGTGGGACTAGAGGAGGGGAGACCCAGTACTTC | CASSGTRGGETQYF
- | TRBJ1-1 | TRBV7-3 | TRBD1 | TGTGCCAGCAGCGCGAGGGACAGGGGGAGGAACACTGAAGCTTTCTTT | CASSARDRGRNTEAFF
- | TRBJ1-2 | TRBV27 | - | TGTGCCAGCAGAACAGGCGGTGGCTACACCTTC | CASRTGGGYTF
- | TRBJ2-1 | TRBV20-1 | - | TGCAGTGCTAAAGGAGACAATGAGCAGTTCTTC | CSAKGDNEQFF
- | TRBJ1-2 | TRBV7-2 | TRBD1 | TGTGCCAGCAGCCCCGACAGGGTTGGCTATGGCTACACCTTC | CASSPDRVGYGYTF
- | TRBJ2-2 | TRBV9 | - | TGTGCCAGCAGCCTTCCCGGGGAGCTGTTTTTT | CASSLPGELFF
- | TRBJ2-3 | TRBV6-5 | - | TGTGCCAGCAGTTACGGCGGCGGGGTGGGGGATACGCAGTATTTT | CASSYGGGVGDTQYF
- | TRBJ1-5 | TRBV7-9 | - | TGTGCCAGCAGCGCGGGACGGGGGGGGCAGCCCCAGCATTTT | CASSAGRGGQPQHF